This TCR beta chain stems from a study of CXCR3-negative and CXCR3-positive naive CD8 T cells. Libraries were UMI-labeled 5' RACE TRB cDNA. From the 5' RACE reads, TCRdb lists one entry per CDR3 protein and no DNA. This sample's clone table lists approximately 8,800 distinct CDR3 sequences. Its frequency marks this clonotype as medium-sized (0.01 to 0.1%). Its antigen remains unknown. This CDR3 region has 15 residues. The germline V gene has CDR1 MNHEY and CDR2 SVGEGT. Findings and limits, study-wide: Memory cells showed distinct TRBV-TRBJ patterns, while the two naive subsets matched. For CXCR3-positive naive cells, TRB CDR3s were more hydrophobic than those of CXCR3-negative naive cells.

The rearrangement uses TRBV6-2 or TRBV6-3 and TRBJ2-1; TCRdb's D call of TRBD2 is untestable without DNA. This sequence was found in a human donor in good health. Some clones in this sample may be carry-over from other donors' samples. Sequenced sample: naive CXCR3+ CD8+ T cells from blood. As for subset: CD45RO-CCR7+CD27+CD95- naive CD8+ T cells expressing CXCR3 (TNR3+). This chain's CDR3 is CASSYWREYVDEQFF.